Listed below are T cell receptor beta chains from one sample, sequenced in a study of cytomegalovirus exposure and HLA in healthy donors. Sequencing used immunoSEQ multiplex PCR; TCRdb keeps in-frame clones, though not all of them. The sample contains about 110,000 clones, around nine tenths of which appear only once. Sequencing was performed on PBMCs. Receptors originate from a woman in her late teens or twenties in good health and CMV-seronegative. Each CDR3 is given without its conserved first and last residue. The order of the fields is CDR3 length, D gene, V gene, J gene, CDR3 protein. A D gene is named only where the DNA matches it firmly.

13	-	TRBV27	TRBJ2-3	ASSSRQVSTDTQY
12	-	TRBV11-2	TRBJ2-7	ASSQDRFRDEQY
13	-	TRBV4-3	TRBJ1-2	ASSQESRLHYGYT
13	TRBD1	TRBV19	TRBJ2-7	ASSIFGTGGYEQY
11	-	TRBV28	TRBJ2-7	ASSFRVGGEQY
12	-	TRBV7-6	TRBJ2-1	ASSLTLGYNEQF
10	-	TRBV27	TRBJ1-4	ASSPAGLKLF
12	-	TRBV7-2	TRBJ2-7	ASSLGGSGYEQY
15	-	TRBV7-3	TRBJ2-1	ASSLGWAGWSYNEQF
11	-	TRBV19	TRBJ2-5	ASSTQGRETQY
10	-	TRBV2	TRBJ1-1	ASSLRGLEAF
13	TRBD2	TRBV15	TRBJ2-7	ATSRTGTSAYEQY
12	-	TRBV7-9	TRBJ2-5	ASSLSTGQETQY
10	-	TRBV28	TRBJ1-1	ASRTGDTEAF
14	-	TRBV7-9	TRBJ2-7	ASSPTHGQGFYEQY
12	TRBD1	TRBV5-1	TRBJ2-5	ASGSQGRQETQY
10	-	TRBV30	TRBJ2-3	AWKRGTDTQY
12	-	TRBV30	TRBJ2-1	AWRKRDIYNEQF
13	-	TRBV27	TRBJ2-7	ASSFYAVMRDEQY
16	TRBD1	TRBV13	TRBJ2-1	ASSLGGQGAAAYNEQF
12	TRBD1	TRBV5-1	TRBJ1-1	ASSTGVGDTEAF
13	-	TRBV4-1	TRBJ1-1	ASSQLDSLNTEAF
12	-	TRBV29-1	TRBJ2-2	SVVSRGNTGELF
11	-	TRBV6-1	TRBJ2-2	ASSQTSGGELF
12	-	TRBV6-1	TRBJ2-3	ASRRGQFADTQY
15	-	TRBV6-1	TRBJ2-5	ASSGQGRRFSLETQY
12	TRBD1	TRBV9	TRBJ2-4	ASSRDRGWNIQY
15	TRBD2	TRBV5-1	TRBJ2-5	ASSLGPAGGLEETQY
14	TRBD1	TRBV7-3	TRBJ1-1	ASSIWDRLGGTEAF
13	TRBD2	TRBV9	TRBJ2-7	ASSVATSGHYEQY
16	TRBD1	TRBV19	TRBJ1-1	ASSSPRRQGGMNTEAF
9	-	TRBV28	TRBJ2-7	ASSLWSQQY
13	-	TRBV27	TRBJ2-5	ASSPSQVYQETQY
12	-	TRBV9	TRBJ1-2	ASSVGSYAYGYT
14	TRBD2	TRBV4-3	TRBJ2-3	ASSPTSGGGTDTQY
15	TRBD2	TRBV18	TRBJ2-7	ASSPPVSGGNSYEQY
12	-	TRBV29-1	TRBJ2-5	SVNKMTVGETQY
13	-	TRBV18	TRBJ2-7	ASSLRDSQSYEQY
12	-	TRBV14	TRBJ2-1	ASSRRATYNEQF
15	TRBD1	TRBV4-1	TRBJ1-6	ASSPGQGVYYNSPLH
14	-	TRBV18	TRBJ2-7	ASSPGHNSAAYEQY
9	-	TRBV10-2	TRBJ1-6	ASSEVTSLH
11	-	TRBV7-9	TRBJ1-5	ASSKGGNQPQH
14	TRBD1	TRBV7-8	TRBJ2-1	ASSRRPGTGNNEQF
12	-	TRBV5-8	TRBJ1-2	ASSSGRANYGYT
11	TRBD1	TRBV25-1	TRBJ1-2	ASSLNHRGGYT
12	TRBD1	TRBV7-6	TRBJ2-5	ASSPRQGGETQY
12	-	TRBV2	TRBJ1-1	ASRDRWAIGEAF
10	-	TRBV21-1	TRBJ2-1	ASSKSGRRRF
12	-	TRBV30	TRBJ1-4	AWGQGTTNEKLF
12	TRBD1	TRBV28	TRBJ1-1	ASSLPGQISEAF
15	TRBD2	TRBV4-2	TRBJ2-1	ASSQENKREIYNEQF
12	-	TRBV27	TRBJ1-1	ASSFDRLNTEAF
12	-	TRBV2	TRBJ1-5	ASSGPGAYQPQH
11	-	TRBV6-5	TRBJ1-3	ATSEDSGNTIY
11	-	TRBV7-2	TRBJ2-7	ASSSQQGTEQY
13	-	TRBV5-1	TRBJ2-5	ASSWQGRGQETQY
14	TRBD2	TRBV7-3	TRBJ2-1	ASSSTSGRAGNEQF
11	TRBD1	TRBV6-5	TRBJ1-4	ASSSTGVEKLF
13	TRBD2	TRBV16	TRBJ2-7	ASSHLAGVSYEQY